Detailed here is one TCR beta chain. Researchers ran immunoSEQ v3.0 at survey level. Per sample, sequencing targeted about 40,000-50,000 T-cell genomes. Method: immunoSEQ multiplex PCR; TCRdb's copy keeps in-frame clones and lacks some. The sample yields 20,000 to 30,000 clones, approximately 86% seen once. The ends lost 3 bases at V and 0 bases at J; junction bases unmatched: 10. This CDR3 is 18 amino acids long. Germline V gene data show CDR1 as LNHNV and CDR2 as YYDKDF (reference sequence). This sample stems from a study of long-term antiretroviral therapy in people with HIV. Overall study context: Samples from the earliest time points predate the 2015 immediate-ART recommendation by about a decade.

The receptor comes from a woman in her twenties or thirties with HIV. This specimen consisted of unsorted PBMCs, obtained 1.9 years after starting antiretroviral therapy. This chain connects TRBV15 to TRBJ1-4; 7 bases match TRBD1. The CDR3 DNA reads TGTGCCACCAGCAGTCGACCGGGACAGTACGCAACTAATGAAAAACTGTTTTTT. Translated: CATSSRPGQYATNEKLFF. Filled out from reference TRBV15 and TRBJ1-4, the complete variable domain reads DAMVIQNPRYQVTQFGKPVTLSCSQTLNHNVMYWYQQKSSQAPKLLFHYYDKDFNNEADTPDNFQSRRPNTSFCFLDIRSPGLGDTAMYLCATSSRPGQYATNEKLFFGSGTQLSVL.